This entry concerns a single T cell receptor (beta chain). J was trimmed by 6 bases and V by 4 bases; bases with no gene match: 7. Per germline, CDR1 KGHDR and CDR2 SFDVKD. The CDR3 sequence is 14 residues long. Each CDR3 protein is one row after TCRdb ran MiXCR on the RT-PCR reads. This sample has around 700,000 distinct CDR3 sequences, with 14% found just once. V and J are TRBV24-1 and TRBJ1-2; 7 nucleotides match TRBD1. The specimen sequenced was memory CD4+ T cells from blood. The sequence was obtained from a female donor in good health, serving as a healthy control. DNA for the CDR3: TGTGCCACCAGTGAGGGTCGGGACAGCGATGGCTACACCTTC. Its protein is CATSEGRDSDGYTF.